This is a list of T cell receptor beta chains from one sample in a study of regulatory T cells in long-lasting Graves disease. TCRdb analysed the multiplex PCR reads with MiXCR anew, one entry per CDR3 protein. The table records approximately 500,000 distinct CDR3 sequences, 20% to 25% of them present only once. The source was peripheral blood mononuclear cells (PBMCs), collected when the disease was refractory, from a patient treated with antithyroid drugs. These receptors all stem from a female donor with Graves disease. Each CDR3 is given with its conserved first and last residue. D genes are given only for firm matches. Some rows have no size entry. The others give once, few or many, or a class for an expanded clone.

TRBD1	17	TRBV12-3/TRBV12-4	TRBJ1-6	many	CASSTQTAGQGRSPLHF	TGTGCCAGCAGTACTCAAACCGCTGGACAGGGGAGGTCACCCCTCCACTTT
TRBD2	15	TRBV6-1	TRBJ2-1	NA	CASSPGGSPYNEQFF	TGTGCCAGCAGCCCCGGGGGGTCCCCATACAATGAGCAGTTCTTC
TRBD1	14	TRBV2	TRBJ2-7	many	CASRRTGGGYEQYF	TGTGCCAGCAGAAGGACAGGGGGCGGCTACGAGCAGTACTTC
NA	16	TRBV5-1	TRBJ1-1	NA	CASSLDRRAMNTEAFF	TGCGCCAGCAGCTTGGACCGACGAGCTATGAACACTGAAGCTTTCTTT
NA	14	TRBV20-1	TRBJ1-1	many	CSARYRDTNTEAFF	TGCAGTGCTAGGTATCGGGACACGAACACTGAAGCTTTCTTT
NA	12	TRBV6-5	TRBJ1-5	few	CASSYPDQPQHF	TGTGCCAGCAGTTATCCGGATCAGCCCCAGCATTTT
TRBD1	15	TRBV19	TRBJ2-2	few	CASSGTGVYTGELFF	TGTGCCAGTAGTGGGACAGGGGTCTACACCGGGGAGCTGTTTTTT
NA	14	TRBV4-1	TRBJ1-5	NA	CASSQVRDIQPQHF	TGCGCCAGCAGCCAAGTGAGGGACATTCAGCCCCAGCATTTT
NA	16	TRBV28	TRBJ1-5	many	CASSRGFYQNDQPQHF	TGTGCCAGCAGCCGCGGATTTTACCAAAACGATCAGCCCCAGCATTTT
NA	12	TRBV10-3	TRBJ2-5	few	CAISRPGETQYF	TGTGCCATCAGTCGGCCCGGGGAGACCCAGTACTTC
NA	17	TRBV2	TRBJ2-6	many	CASARTGGVSGANVLTF	TGTGCCAGCGCCCGGACAGGAGGGGTTTCTGGGGCCAACGTCCTGACTTTC
TRBD2	13	TRBV30	TRBJ2-2	NA	CAWGRGNTGELFF	TGTGCCTGGGGGAGGGGGAACACCGGGGAGCTGTTTTTT
TRBD1	17	TRBV29-1	TRBJ1-2	few	CSVEDGRTGGANYGYTF	TGCAGCGTTGAAGATGGGAGGACAGGGGGCGCGAACTATGGCTACACCTTC
NA	11	TRBV2	TRBJ1-1	many	CASSEGREAFF	TGTGCCAGCAGTGAGGGAAGGGAAGCTTTCTTT
TRBD2	17	TRBV29-1	TRBJ2-3	NA	CSVDGQVPSGTADTQYF	TGCAGCGTTGACGGTCAGGTCCCTAGCGGGACCGCGGATACGCAGTATTTT
NA	15	TRBV14	TRBJ1-4	NA	CASSQRLGADEKLFF	TGTGCCAGCAGCCAACGGTTGGGAGCCGATGAAAAACTGTTTTTT
TRBD2	16	TRBV10-3	TRBJ2-5	many	CAISEPRGLAQETQYF	TGTGCCATCAGTGAGCCGCGGGGACTAGCGCAAGAGACCCAGTACTTC
NA	13	TRBV11-1	TRBJ1-5	NA	CASSFSSTQPQHF	TGTGCCAGCAGCTTCTCCAGTACTCAGCCCCAGCATTTT
TRBD2	14	TRBV7-9	TRBJ2-5	NA	CASSLVAGDSTQYF	TGTGCCAGCAGCTTAGTGGCGGGGGATTCGACCCAGTACTTC
NA	15	TRBV10-3	TRBJ1-2	NA	CAISDPQGRDYLYTF	TGTGCCATCAGTGATCCCCAGGGGCGCGACTATTTGTACACCTTC
NA	14	TRBV12-3/TRBV12-4	TRBJ1-6	NA	CATSRGKYNSPLHF	TGTGCCACCAGCAGAGGAAAATATAATTCACCCCTCCACTTT
NA	15	TRBV19	TRBJ2-2	NA	CASSIGGRNTEELFF	TGTGCCAGTAGTATAGGGGGGAGGAACACCGAGGAGCTGTTTTTT
TRBD1	15	TRBV6-2/TRBV6-3	TRBJ1-1	many	CASSPLGTGDTEAFF	TGTGCCAGCAGCCCCCTGGGGACAGGCGACACTGAAGCTTTCTTT
NA	16	TRBV4-1	TRBJ1-1	NA	CASSQTRGAGDTEAFF	TGCGCCAGCAGCCAGACTCGGGGGGCCGGGGACACTGAAGCTTTCTTT
TRBD1	14	TRBV7-9	TRBJ1-5	NA	CASSKGQGVQPQHF	TGTGCCAGCAGCAAAGGACAGGGGGTGCAGCCCCAGCATTTT
NA	14	TRBV10-3	TRBJ1-5	few	CAIREPGSNQPQHF	TGTGCCATCAGAGAGCCAGGGAGCAATCAGCCCCAGCATTTT